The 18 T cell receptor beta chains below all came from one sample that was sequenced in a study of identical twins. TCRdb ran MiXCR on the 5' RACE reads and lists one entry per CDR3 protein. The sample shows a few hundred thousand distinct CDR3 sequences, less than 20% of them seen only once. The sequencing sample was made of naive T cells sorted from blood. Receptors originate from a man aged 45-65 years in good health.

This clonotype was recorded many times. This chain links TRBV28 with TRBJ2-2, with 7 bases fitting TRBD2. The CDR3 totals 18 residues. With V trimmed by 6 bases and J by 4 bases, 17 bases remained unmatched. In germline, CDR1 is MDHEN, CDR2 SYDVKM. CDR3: CASSSPRLRELGTGELFF. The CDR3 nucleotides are TGTGCCAGCAGCTCACCGCGGTTGCGGGAGTTAGGCACCGGGGAGCTGTTTTTT. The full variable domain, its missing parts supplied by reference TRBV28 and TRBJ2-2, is DVKVTQSSRYLVKRTGEKVFLECVQDMDHENMFWYRQDPGLGLRLIYFSYDVKMKEKGDIPEGYSVSREKKERFSLILESASTNQTSMYLCASSSPRLRELGTGELFFGEGSRLTVL.

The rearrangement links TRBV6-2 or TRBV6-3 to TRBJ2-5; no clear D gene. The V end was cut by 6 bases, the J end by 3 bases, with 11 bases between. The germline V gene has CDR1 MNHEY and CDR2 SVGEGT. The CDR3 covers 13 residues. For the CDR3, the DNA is TGTGCCAGCAGCCGCCAATCCAAAGAGACCCAGTACTTC. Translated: CASSRQSKETQYF.

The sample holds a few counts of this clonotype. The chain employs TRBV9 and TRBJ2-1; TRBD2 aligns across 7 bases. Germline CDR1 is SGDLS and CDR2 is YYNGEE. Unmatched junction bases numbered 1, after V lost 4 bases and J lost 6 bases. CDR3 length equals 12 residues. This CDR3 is CASSRLANEQFF. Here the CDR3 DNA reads TGTGCCAGCAGCAGACTAGCCAATGAGCAGTTCTTC.

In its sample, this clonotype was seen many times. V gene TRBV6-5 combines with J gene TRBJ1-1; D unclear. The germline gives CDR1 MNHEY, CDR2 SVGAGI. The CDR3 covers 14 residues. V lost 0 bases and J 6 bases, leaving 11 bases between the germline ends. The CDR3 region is CASSYSAGSPEAFF. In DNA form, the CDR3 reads TGTGCCAGCAGTTACTCGGCAGGCTCTCCTGAAGCTTTCTTT.

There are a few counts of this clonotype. The CDR3 sequence: CSVPGTAKNIQYF. The DNA for the CDR3 is TGCAGCGTTCCCGGGACAGCCAAAAACATTCAGTACTTC. J is TRBJ2-4 and V is TRBV29-1; D may be TRBD1 or TRBD2 (5 bases each). The CDR3 runs 13 residues. Germline CDR1 is SQVTM and CDR2 is ANQGSEA. Trimming stripped 5 bases from V and 0 bases from J, with 8 bases between. The full variable domain, completed using reference TRBV29-1 and TRBJ2-4, is SAVISQKPSRDICQRGTSLTIQCQVDSQVTMMFWYRQQPGQSLTLIATANQGSEATYESGFVIDKFPISRPNLTFSTLTVSNMSPEDSSIYLCSVPGTAKNIQYFGAGTRLSVL.

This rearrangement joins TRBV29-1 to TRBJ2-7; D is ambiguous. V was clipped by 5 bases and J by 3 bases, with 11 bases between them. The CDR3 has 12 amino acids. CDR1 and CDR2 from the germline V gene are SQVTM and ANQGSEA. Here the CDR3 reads CSVWEFGYEQYF. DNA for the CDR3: TGCAGCGTTTGGGAATTCGGCTACGAGCAGTACTTC.

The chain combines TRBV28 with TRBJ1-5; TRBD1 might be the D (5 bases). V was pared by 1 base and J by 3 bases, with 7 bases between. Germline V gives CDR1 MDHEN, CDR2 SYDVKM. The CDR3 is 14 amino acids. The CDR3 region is CASSLSGINQPQHF. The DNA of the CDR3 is TGTGCCAGCAGTTTATCAGGGATCAATCAGCCCCAGCATTTT.

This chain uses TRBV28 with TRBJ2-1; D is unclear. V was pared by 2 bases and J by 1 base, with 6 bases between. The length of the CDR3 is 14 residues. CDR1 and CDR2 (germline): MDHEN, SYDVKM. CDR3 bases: TGTGCCAGCAGTTTACATAGGTCCTACAATGAGCAGTTCTTC. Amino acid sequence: CASSLHRSYNEQFF.

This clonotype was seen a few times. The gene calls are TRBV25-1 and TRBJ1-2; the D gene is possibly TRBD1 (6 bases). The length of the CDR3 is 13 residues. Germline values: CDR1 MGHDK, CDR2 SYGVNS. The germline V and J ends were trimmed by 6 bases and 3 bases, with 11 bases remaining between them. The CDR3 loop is CASSRAGDYGYTF. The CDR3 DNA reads TGTGCCAGCAGCCGCGCAGGGGACTATGGCTACACCTTC.

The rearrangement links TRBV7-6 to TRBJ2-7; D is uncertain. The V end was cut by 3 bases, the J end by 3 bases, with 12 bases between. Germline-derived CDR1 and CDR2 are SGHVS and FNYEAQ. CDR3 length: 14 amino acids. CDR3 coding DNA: TGTGCCAGCAGCTTCACCCTGAGCAGCTACGAGCAGTACTTC. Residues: CASSFTLSSYEQYF.

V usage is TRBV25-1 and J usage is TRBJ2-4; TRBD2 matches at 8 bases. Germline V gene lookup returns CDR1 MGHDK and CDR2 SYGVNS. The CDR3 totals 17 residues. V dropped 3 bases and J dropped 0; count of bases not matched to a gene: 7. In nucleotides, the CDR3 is TGTGCCAGCAGTGAGCCGGGACTAGGCCTAGCCAAAAACATTCAGTACTTC. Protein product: CASSEPGLGLAKNIQYF.

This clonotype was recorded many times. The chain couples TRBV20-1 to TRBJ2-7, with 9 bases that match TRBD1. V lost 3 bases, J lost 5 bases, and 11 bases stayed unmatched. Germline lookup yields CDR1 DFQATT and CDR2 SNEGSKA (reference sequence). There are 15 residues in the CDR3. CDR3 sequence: CSARGSGQGIDEQYF. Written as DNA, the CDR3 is TGCAGTGCTAGGGGCTCCGGACAGGGGATTGACGAGCAGTACTTC.

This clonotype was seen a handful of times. The CDR3 sequence: CASSFGTITIEQFF. DNA for the CDR3: TGTGCCAGCAGCTTCGGGACAATTACAATTGAGCAGTTCTTC. V gene TRBV5-6 combines with J gene TRBJ2-1; possibly TRBD1 for D (6 bases). Trimming cost V 2 bases and J 9 bases, with 15 bases left between them. The CDR3 covers 14 residues. Germline V gene lookup returns CDR1 SGHDT and CDR2 YYEEEE.

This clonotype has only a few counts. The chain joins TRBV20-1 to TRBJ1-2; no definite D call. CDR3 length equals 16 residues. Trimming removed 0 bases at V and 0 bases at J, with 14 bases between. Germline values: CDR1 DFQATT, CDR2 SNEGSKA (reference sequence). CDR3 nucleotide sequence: TGCAGTGCTAGAGATTGGCGGGCAGCTGCTAACTATGGCTACACCTTC. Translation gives CSARDWRAAANYGYTF.

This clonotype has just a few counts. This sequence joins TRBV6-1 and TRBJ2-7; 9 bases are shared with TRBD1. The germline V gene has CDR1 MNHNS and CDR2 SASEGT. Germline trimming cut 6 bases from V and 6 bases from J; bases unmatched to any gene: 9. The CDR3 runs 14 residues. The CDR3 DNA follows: TGTGCCAGCAGCCAGGGACAGGGTAGGGTCGAGCAGTACTTC. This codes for CASSQGQGRVEQYF.

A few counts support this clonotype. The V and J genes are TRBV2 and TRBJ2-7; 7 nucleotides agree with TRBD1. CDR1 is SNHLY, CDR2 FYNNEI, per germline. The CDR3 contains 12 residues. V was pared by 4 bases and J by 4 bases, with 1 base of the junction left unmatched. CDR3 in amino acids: CASSADRYEQYF. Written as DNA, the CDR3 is TGTGCCAGCAGTGCGGACAGGTACGAGCAGTACTTC.

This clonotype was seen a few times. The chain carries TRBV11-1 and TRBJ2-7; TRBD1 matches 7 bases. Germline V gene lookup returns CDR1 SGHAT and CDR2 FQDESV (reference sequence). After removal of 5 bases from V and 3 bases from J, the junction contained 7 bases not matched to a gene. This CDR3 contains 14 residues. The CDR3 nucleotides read TGTGCCAGCAGCCCACCGGGACAGCACTACGAGCAGTACTTC. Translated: CASSPPGQHYEQYF. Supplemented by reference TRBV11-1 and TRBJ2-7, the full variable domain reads EAEVAQSPRYKITEKSQAVAFWCDPISGHATLYWYRQILGQGPELLVQFQDESVVDDSQLPKDRFSAERLKGVDSTLKIQPAELGDSAMYLCASSPPGQHYEQYFGPGTRLTVT.

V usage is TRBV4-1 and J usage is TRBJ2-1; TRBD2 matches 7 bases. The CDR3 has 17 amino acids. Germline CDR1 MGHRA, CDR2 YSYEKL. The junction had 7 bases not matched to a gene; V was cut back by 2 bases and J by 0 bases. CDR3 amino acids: CASSQPTSVSSYNEQFF. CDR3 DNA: TGCGCCAGCAGCCAACCAACTAGCGTCAGCTCCTACAATGAGCAGTTCTTC.